This T cell receptor beta chain was sequenced for a study of T cell clonotyping in hematopoietic cell transplantation. Regarding the study as a whole: At the given depth, recipient repertoires were over 97% de novo clonotypes. Recipient TCR diversity dropped after transplant; expanded clonotypes rose from day 30 to 180. Cells were unsorted, so CD4 and CD8 contributions were not separated.

As for this clone: Its target is unknown.

Germline V CDR1 and CDR2: SGHKS, YYEKEE (reference sequence). The CDR3 is made up of 14 amino acids. The trim removed 4 bases at V and 1 base at J, leaving 5 bases unmatched. TCRdb's copy holds only in-frame clones and misses some; the assay was immunoSEQ multiplex PCR. The sample includes about 36,000 clones, around 90% seen only once; the top ten take almost 2%. The sequenced material came from peripheral blood mononuclear cells. This sequence joins TRBV5-5 and TRBJ2-7; 7 nucleotides match TRBD1. This receptor was obtained from a woman between 40 and 55 years old in good health. Some clones in this sample may be carry-over from other donors' samples. CDR3: CASSARGPSYEQYF. Here the CDR3 DNA reads TGTGCCAGCAGCGCGAGGGGGCCTTCCTACGAGCAGTACTTC.